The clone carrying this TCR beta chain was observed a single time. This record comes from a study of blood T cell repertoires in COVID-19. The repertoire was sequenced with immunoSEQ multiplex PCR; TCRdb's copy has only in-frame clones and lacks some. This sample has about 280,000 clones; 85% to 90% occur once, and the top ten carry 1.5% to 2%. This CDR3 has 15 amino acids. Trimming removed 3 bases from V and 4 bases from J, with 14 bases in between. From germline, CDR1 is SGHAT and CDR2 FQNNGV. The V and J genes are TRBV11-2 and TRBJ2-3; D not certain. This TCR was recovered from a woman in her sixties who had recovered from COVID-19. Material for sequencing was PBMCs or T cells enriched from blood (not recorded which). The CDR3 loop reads CASSLAPLRADTQYF. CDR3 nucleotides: TGTGCCAGCAGCTTGGCCCCGCTTCGGGCAGATACGCAGTATTTT.